Sequencing of this TCR beta chain was carried out in a study of blood T cell repertoires in COVID-19. About the research overall: Material from acute and convalescent COVID-19 was sourced from the United States, Italy and Spain.

Sequenced by immunoSEQ multiplex PCR; TCRdb stores in-frame clones only, minus some. Here the sample spans roughly 300,000 clones, 87% being singletons. The CDR3 contains 13 residues. The germline V gene encodes CDR1 MNHEY and CDR2 SVGAGI. V lost 6 bases and J lost 7; bases outside the gene matches: 8. Sequenced material: PBMCs or T cells enriched from blood (not recorded which). The genes are TRBV6-5 and TRBJ1-1; 7 bases match TRBD1. This sequence was found in a woman aged 25 to 45 who had recovered from COVID-19. Here the CDR3 DNA reads TGTGCCAGCAGGCATAGAGACAGGGTTGAAGCTTTCTTT. Translation: CASRHRDRVEAFF.